Here is one TCR beta chain with its context. The data belong to a study of blood T cell repertoires in COVID-19. Produced via immunoSEQ multiplex PCR; TCRdb's table is partial and in-frame only. Of around 260,000 clones detected, 87% appear once; the ten largest clones hold more than 1.3%. The CDR3 has 11 residues. Per the germline V gene, CDR1 is SNHLY and CDR2 is FYNNEI. V was cut by 6 bases and J by 4 bases, with 5 bases left in between. The receptor's source is a woman between 40 and 55 years old who had recovered from COVID-19. Sequenced material: peripheral blood. This rearrangement joins TRBV2 to TRBJ2-3; no definite D call. The CDR3 loop reads CASSLADTQYF. The CDR3 coding sequence is TGTGCCAGCAGCCTAGCAGATACGCAGTATTTT.